This T cell receptor beta chain emerged from a study of cytomegalovirus exposure and HLA in healthy donors. Study-level results: Within an earlier analysis, most TCR beta V segments proved productive either about 87% or about 30% of the time. With later analysis, a missense DCLRE1C variant became linked to TCR beta V- and J-gene trimming. Most TCRs appeared rarely, but some public TCRs recurred in many donors.

PCR involved 60 Vbeta and 13 Jbeta primers. Some clones are missing from TCRdb's copy, which holds only in-frame ones; the method was immunoSEQ multiplex PCR. Of over 150,000 clones in the sample, approximately 79% were seen once. On this clone itself: The antigen remains undetermined.

This CDR3 spans 16 amino acids. With 3 bases removed from V and 2 bases from J, the gap between germline ends came to 16 bases. From germline, CDR1 is KGHSH and CDR2 LQKENI. The sequenced material came from PBMCs. This chain connects TRBV18 to TRBJ1-1; no reliable D call. The receptor's source is a man in his forties in good health and CMV-seronegative. This CDR3 is CASSPYLTISNTEAFF. CDR3 nucleotide sequence: TGTGCCAGCTCACCCTACTTGACAATCTCTAACACTGAAGCTTTCTTT. The variable domain in full, with the rest retrieved from reference TRBV18 and TRBJ1-1, is NAGVMQNPRHLVRRRGQEARLRCSPMKGHSHVYWYRQLPEEGLKFMVYLQKENIIDESGMPKERFSAEFPKEGPSILRIQQVVRGDSAAYFCASSPYLTISNTEAFFGQGTRLTVV.